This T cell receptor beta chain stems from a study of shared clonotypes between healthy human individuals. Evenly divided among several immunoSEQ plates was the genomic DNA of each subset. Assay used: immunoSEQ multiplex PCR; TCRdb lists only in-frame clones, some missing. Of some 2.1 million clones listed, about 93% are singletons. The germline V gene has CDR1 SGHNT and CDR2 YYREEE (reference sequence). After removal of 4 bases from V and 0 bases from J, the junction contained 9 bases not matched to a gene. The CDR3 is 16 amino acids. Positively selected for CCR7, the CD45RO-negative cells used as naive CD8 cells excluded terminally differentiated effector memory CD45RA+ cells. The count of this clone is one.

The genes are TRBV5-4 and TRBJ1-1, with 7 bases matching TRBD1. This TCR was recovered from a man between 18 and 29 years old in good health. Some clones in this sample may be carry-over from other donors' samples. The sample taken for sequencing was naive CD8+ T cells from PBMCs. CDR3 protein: CASSLDRQGMNTEAFF. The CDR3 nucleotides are TGTGCCAGCAGCCTTGACAGACAGGGAATGAACACTGAAGCTTTCTTT.